Included here is one TCR beta chain sequence, with context. Antigen: not known. There are 15 residues in the CDR3. The V gene's germline CDR1 is KGHDR and CDR2 SFDVKD. Trimming removed 6 bases from V and 2 bases from J; junction bases left unmatched: 6. These data originate in a study of vaccination and CD4 T cells after COVID-19. Sequencing of DNA taken from cultured CD4+ T cells relied on the Oncomine TCR Beta short-read assay. The template was genomic DNA from cultured CD4+ T cells. TCRdb fed the PCR reads into MiXCR, producing one record per CDR3 protein. Of around 25,000 distinct CDR3 sequences listed, around 40% are singletons. As to treatment: roughly ten-day PBMC culture with coronavirus spike peptide pools or control peptides (ViraFEST assay).

The chain combines TRBV24-1 with TRBJ2-7; TRBD2 matches at 10 bases. The sample comprised CD4+ T cells from blood, cultured in vitro. This receptor was obtained from a human donor who had recovered from COVID-19. CDR3 in DNA: TGTGCCACCAGTTCCGGACTAGCGGCCACCTACGAGCAGTACTTC. Translated: CATSSGLAATYEQYF.